These T cell receptor beta chains were read from a single sample in a study of blood T cells in healthy people across ages. TCRdb re-called the 5' RACE reads with MiXCR, one entry per CDR3 protein. The top ten hold 10% to 12% of the sample, which has about 1.6 million distinct CDR3 sequences, 34% seen once. What was sequenced was blood. These receptors came from a woman aged 30 to 39 in good health. Each CDR3 is given with its conserved first and last residue. The D gene is left open where the match is weak. Where a row states a size, it is once, few, many or the class of an expanded clone; other rows omit it.

abundance: NA
j_gene: TRBJ1-4
v_gene: TRBV13
d_gene: TRBD1
CDR3aa: CASSRLQIGQAKRATNEKLFF
CDR3nt: TGTGCCAGCAGCCGCCTTCAAATAGGACAGGCAAAACGTGCAACTAATGAAAAACTGTTTTTT

abundance: few
j_gene: TRBJ2-3
v_gene: TRBV29-1
d_gene: TRBD2
CDR3aa: CSVVGGRSTDTQYF
CDR3nt: TGCAGCGTTGTCGGCGGGAGGAGCACAGATACGCAGTATTTT

abundance: NA
j_gene: TRBJ2-7
v_gene: TRBV28
d_gene: TRBD1
CDR3aa: CASSQGGILDEQYF
CDR3nt: TGTGCCAGCTCACAGGGGGGAATACTTGACGAGCAGTACTTC

abundance: NA
j_gene: TRBJ1-2
v_gene: TRBV4-1
d_gene: TRBD1
CDR3aa: CASRLPGQGAKGYTF
CDR3nt: TGCGCCAGCAGACTTCCGGGACAGGGGGCGAAAGGCTACACCTTC

abundance: NA
j_gene: TRBJ2-1
v_gene: TRBV7-2
d_gene: NA
CDR3aa: CASSLGRQGFYNEQFF
CDR3nt: TGTGCCAGCAGCTTAGGACGCCAGGGGTTTTACAATGAGCAGTTCTTC

abundance: NA
j_gene: TRBJ1-4
v_gene: TRBV24-1
d_gene: TRBD1
CDR3aa: CATSGGRGQDEKLFF
CDR3nt: TGTGCCACCAGTGGGGGCAGGGGACAGGATGAAAAACTGTTTTTT

abundance: few
j_gene: TRBJ1-2
v_gene: TRBV29-1
d_gene: TRBD1
CDR3aa: CSAGAGGNYGYTF
CDR3nt: TGCAGCGCCGGAGCAGGGGGCAACTATGGCTACACCTTC

abundance: few
j_gene: TRBJ2-7
v_gene: TRBV7-8
d_gene: TRBD1
CDR3aa: CASSDDRVGTYEQYF
CDR3nt: TGTGCCAGCAGCGACGACAGGGTAGGAACCTACGAGCAGTACTTC

abundance: NA
j_gene: TRBJ2-1
v_gene: TRBV4-1
d_gene: TRBD1
CDR3aa: CASSQDRTGGNDEQFF
CDR3nt: TGCGCCAGCAGCCAAGATAGGACAGGGGGCAACGATGAGCAGTTCTTC

abundance: NA
j_gene: TRBJ2-3
v_gene: TRBV10-3
d_gene: TRBD2
CDR3aa: CAISDAGGITDTQYF
CDR3nt: TGTGCCATCAGTGACGCCGGGGGGATCACAGATACGCAGTATTTT

abundance: NA
j_gene: TRBJ2-5
v_gene: TRBV3-1
d_gene: TRBD2
CDR3aa: CASSQGAPLRTFGVGGAETQYF
CDR3nt: TGTGCCAGCAGCCAAGGGGCACCCCTCCGGACTTTCGGCGTCGGGGGGGCGGAGACCCAGTACTTC

abundance: once
j_gene: TRBJ2-7
v_gene: TRBV2
d_gene: NA
CDR3aa: CASSEEWTFSYEQYF
CDR3nt: TGTGCCAGCAGTGAAGAATGGACTTTCTCCTACGAGCAGTACTTC

abundance: NA
j_gene: TRBJ2-7
v_gene: TRBV20-1
d_gene: TRBD2
CDR3aa: CSARRPLAGEYEQYF
CDR3nt: TGCAGTGCTAGGAGACCGCTAGCGGGAGAGTACGAGCAGTACTTC

abundance: NA
j_gene: TRBJ2-2
v_gene: TRBV27
d_gene: NA
CDR3aa: CASSFSARGELFF
CDR3nt: TGTGCCAGCAGTTTTAGTGCCCGGGGGGAGCTGTTTTTT

abundance: NA
j_gene: TRBJ1-2
v_gene: TRBV11-2
d_gene: NA
CDR3aa: CASSLAGGGIDYGYTF
CDR3nt: TGTGCCAGCAGCTTAGCCGGGGGGGGGATTGACTATGGCTACACCTTC

abundance: few
j_gene: TRBJ2-1
v_gene: TRBV29-1
d_gene: NA
CDR3aa: CSVVVGGGINEQFF
CDR3nt: TGCAGCGTTGTAGTAGGGGGAGGGATCAATGAGCAGTTCTTC

abundance: few
j_gene: TRBJ2-7
v_gene: TRBV27
d_gene: NA
CDR3aa: CASRIQGSYEQYF
CDR3nt: TGTGCCAGCAGGATACAGGGCTCCTACGAGCAGTACTTC

abundance: NA
j_gene: TRBJ2-4
v_gene: TRBV19
d_gene: NA
CDR3aa: CASSSTGLSKNIQYF
CDR3nt: TGTGCCAGTAGTAGCACAGGGTTATCCAAAAACATTCAGTACTTC

abundance: NA
j_gene: TRBJ1-2
v_gene: TRBV4-1
d_gene: TRBD1
CDR3aa: CASSQAWDRGINYGYTF
CDR3nt: TGCGCCAGCAGCCAAGCCTGGGACAGGGGGATAAACTATGGCTACACCTTC

abundance: once
j_gene: TRBJ2-5
v_gene: TRBV6-1
d_gene: TRBD2
CDR3aa: CASHPLAGAQETQYF
CDR3nt: TGTGCCAGCCATCCACTAGCGGGGGCCCAAGAGACCCAGTACTTC

abundance: NA
j_gene: TRBJ1-2
v_gene: TRBV20-1
d_gene: NA
CDR3aa: CSAKGDFYGYTF
CDR3nt: TGCAGTGCTAAAGGGGACTTCTATGGCTACACCTTC

abundance: few
j_gene: TRBJ2-3
v_gene: TRBV12-3/TRBV12-4
d_gene: NA
CDR3aa: CASSLVSVDTQYF
CDR3nt: TGTGCCAGCAGTTTAGTTAGCGTCGATACGCAGTATTTT

abundance: NA
j_gene: TRBJ2-7
v_gene: TRBV28
d_gene: TRBD2
CDR3aa: CASTPSGSRYEQYF
CDR3nt: TGTGCCAGCACCCCGAGCGGGAGTCGCTACGAGCAGTACTTC

abundance: NA
j_gene: TRBJ1-1
v_gene: TRBV18
d_gene: TRBD1
CDR3aa: CASSPNRGLNTEAFF
CDR3nt: TGTGCCAGCTCACCCAACAGGGGGCTTAACACTGAAGCTTTCTTT

abundance: NA
j_gene: TRBJ2-1
v_gene: TRBV4-1
d_gene: NA
CDR3aa: CASSWSWNEQFF
CDR3nt: TGCGCCAGCAGCTGGAGTTGGAATGAGCAGTTCTTC

abundance: few
j_gene: TRBJ2-3
v_gene: TRBV29-1
d_gene: TRBD2
CDR3aa: CSAGWASGSTGPDTQYF
CDR3nt: TGCAGCGCTGGCTGGGCTAGCGGGAGCACGGGGCCAGATACGCAGTATTTT

abundance: NA
j_gene: TRBJ2-1
v_gene: TRBV5-1
d_gene: NA
CDR3aa: CARSQDSYNEQFF
CDR3nt: TGCGCCCGCAGCCAGGACAGCTACAATGAGCAGTTCTTC

abundance: many
j_gene: TRBJ1-6
v_gene: TRBV7-9
d_gene: NA
CDR3aa: CASSLLANSPLHF
CDR3nt: TGTGCCAGCAGCTTATTGGCTAATTCACCCCTCCACTTT

abundance: NA
j_gene: TRBJ1-2
v_gene: TRBV20-1
d_gene: TRBD1
CDR3aa: CSARPGGGQTNYGYTF
CDR3nt: TGCAGTGCTAGACCGGGAGGGGGACAGACTAACTATGGCTACACCTTC

abundance: NA
j_gene: TRBJ2-7
v_gene: TRBV6-1
d_gene: TRBD2
CDR3aa: CASSDMMVSGRFSYEQYF
CDR3nt: TGTGCCAGCAGTGACATGATGGTTAGCGGGAGATTCTCCTACGAGCAGTACTTC

abundance: few
j_gene: TRBJ2-5
v_gene: TRBV6-5
d_gene: NA
CDR3aa: CASRTSAGTKQETQYF
CDR3nt: TGTGCCAGCAGGACCTCGGCCGGGACGAAACAAGAGACCCAGTACTTC

abundance: many
j_gene: TRBJ1-2
v_gene: TRBV29-1
d_gene: NA
CDR3aa: CSVGRGYEDYTF
CDR3nt: TGCAGCGTTGGTCGAGGGTATGAGGACTACACCTTC

abundance: NA
j_gene: TRBJ1-5
v_gene: TRBV27
d_gene: TRBD1
CDR3aa: CASRRTGLGQPQHF
CDR3nt: TGTGCCAGCAGAAGGACAGGTCTAGGTCAGCCCCAGCATTTT

abundance: NA
j_gene: TRBJ2-5
v_gene: TRBV9
d_gene: TRBD1
CDR3aa: CASSVDGQGALETQYF
CDR3nt: TGTGCCAGCAGCGTAGACGGACAGGGGGCCCTGGAGACCCAGTACTTC

abundance: NA
j_gene: TRBJ1-2
v_gene: TRBV3-1
d_gene: NA
CDR3aa: CASSQGMSDGGGGYTF
CDR3nt: TGTGCCAGCAGCCAAGGAATGTCGGACGGGGGAGGAGGCTACACCTTC

abundance: NA
j_gene: TRBJ2-1
v_gene: TRBV6-2/TRBV6-3
d_gene: NA
CDR3aa: CASSYPLEEQFF
CDR3nt: TGTGCCAGCAGTTACCCTCTAGAAGAGCAGTTCTTC

abundance: NA
j_gene: TRBJ2-1
v_gene: TRBV7-3
d_gene: TRBD2
CDR3aa: CASSLMSGTYNEQFF
CDR3nt: TGTGCCAGCAGCTTAATGAGCGGGACTTACAATGAGCAGTTCTTC

abundance: few
j_gene: TRBJ2-5
v_gene: TRBV7-6
d_gene: NA
CDR3aa: CASSLGMRGGAETQYF
CDR3nt: TGTGCCAGCAGCTTGGGGATGAGAGGGGGAGCAGAGACCCAGTACTTC

abundance: NA
j_gene: TRBJ2-1
v_gene: TRBV18
d_gene: NA
CDR3aa: CASSLGSVSYNEQFF
CDR3nt: TGTGCCAGCTCACTCGGGTCGGTCTCCTACAATGAGCAGTTCTTC

abundance: few
j_gene: TRBJ2-2
v_gene: TRBV6-5
d_gene: TRBD2
CDR3aa: CASSYSGLVATGELFF
CDR3nt: TGTGCCAGCAGTTACAGTGGACTAGTCGCCACCGGGGAGCTGTTTTTT

abundance: few
j_gene: TRBJ2-3
v_gene: TRBV5-1
d_gene: TRBD2
CDR3aa: CASRPGLAGVGADTQYF
CDR3nt: TGCGCCAGCAGACCGGGACTAGCGGGAGTGGGCGCAGATACGCAGTATTTT

abundance: many
j_gene: TRBJ2-5
v_gene: TRBV7-2
d_gene: TRBD1
CDR3aa: CASSFFPGQQETQYF
CDR3nt: TGTGCCAGCAGCTTTTTCCCGGGACAGCAAGAGACCCAGTACTTC

abundance: many
j_gene: TRBJ2-1
v_gene: TRBV5-1
d_gene: NA
CDR3aa: CASSLGGTSSYNEQFF
CDR3nt: TGCGCCAGCAGCTTGGGCGGGACCAGCTCCTACAATGAGCAGTTCTTC